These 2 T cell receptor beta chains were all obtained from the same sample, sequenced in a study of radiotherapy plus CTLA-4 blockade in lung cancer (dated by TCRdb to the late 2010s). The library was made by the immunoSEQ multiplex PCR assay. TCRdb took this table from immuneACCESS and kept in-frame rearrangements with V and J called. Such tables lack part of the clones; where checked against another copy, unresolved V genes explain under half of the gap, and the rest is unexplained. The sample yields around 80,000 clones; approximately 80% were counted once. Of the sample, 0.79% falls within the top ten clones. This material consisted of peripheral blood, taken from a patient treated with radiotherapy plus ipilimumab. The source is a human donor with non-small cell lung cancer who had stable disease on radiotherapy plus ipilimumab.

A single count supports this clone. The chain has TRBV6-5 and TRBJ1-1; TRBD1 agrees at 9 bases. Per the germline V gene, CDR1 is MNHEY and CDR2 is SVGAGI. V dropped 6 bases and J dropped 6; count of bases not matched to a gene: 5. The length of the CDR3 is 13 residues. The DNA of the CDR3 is TGTGCCAGCAGCCTGGACAGGGGTCCTGAAGCTTTCTTT. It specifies CASSLDRGPEAFF.

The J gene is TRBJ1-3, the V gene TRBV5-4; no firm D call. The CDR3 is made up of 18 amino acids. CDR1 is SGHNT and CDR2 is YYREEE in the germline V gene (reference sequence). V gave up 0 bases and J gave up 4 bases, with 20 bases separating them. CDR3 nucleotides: TGTGCCAGCAGCTTGGATATAGGACTCGGGAAGGCCGGAAACACCATATATTTT. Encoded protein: CASSLDIGLGKAGNTIYF.